This TCR beta chain was observed in a study of response to subunit inactivated influenza vaccine. Study results and limitations: Every seasonal influenza vaccination brings in few new T cells, the authors suggested.

CDR1 MNHNS and CDR2 SASEGT come from the germline V gene. There are 16 residues in the CDR3. Trimming pared 6 bases from V and 4 bases from J, leaving 22 bases between. Concerning this clonotype itself: The antigen remains unidentified.

MiXCR was run by TCRdb on the RT-PCR reads, yielding one entry per CDR3 protein. The sample has about 650,000 distinct CDR3 sequences; around 14% are singletons. The genes are TRBV6-1 and TRBJ2-7; the D is unclear. The material sequenced was PBMCs from blood, taken approximately 12 days after vaccination. This clonotype originated in a man aged 50 to 60 who received an inactivated influenza vaccine. The CDR3 loop is CASSRSLQRTGYEQYF. In nucleotides, the CDR3 is TGTGCCAGCAGCCGATCCCTACAGCGTACGGGTTACGAGCAGTACTTC.